This T cell receptor (beta chain) was found in a study of human T cells and chemical hapten exposure. Specified time point: patch test 2, 6 weeks after DPC sensitization. Treatment here: therapeutic diphenylcyclopropenone sensitization with weekly scalp DPC. From whole blood left unfractionated, total RNA was extracted. Ahead of each patch test application, blood was drawn. As originally analysed: Per sample, the median was around 100,000 TCRs, with values from approximately 25,000 to 650,000. TCRdb recomputed calls from the RACE reads with MiXCR, one row per CDR3 protein. The V and J calls come from TCRdb's annotation, not from the publication. The top ten clones hold around 14% of a sample with some 42,000 distinct CDR3 sequences, roughly 9% of them seen once. There are many counts of this clonotype. The input for sequencing was whole blood, taken in connection with sensitization to the hapten diphenylcyclopropenone (DPC). This clonotype originated in a woman aged 25 to 39 with alopecia areata. Some clones in this sample may be carry-over from other donors' samples.

The CDR3 here is CASRRTGNRNEQFF. In nucleotides, the CDR3 is TGTGCCAGTAGAAGGACAGGGAACCGAAATGAGCAGTTCTTC. J is TRBJ2-1 and V is TRBV19; TRBD1 agrees at 8 bases. The germline V gene encodes CDR1 LNHDA and CDR2 SQIVND (reference sequence). V shed 6 bases, J shed 7 bases, and the junction held 8 bases outside the gene matches. This CDR3 has 14 residues.